This entry describes one TCR beta chain. Its antigen is currently unknown. This entry comes from a study of identical twins. Every one of the donors was a healthy Caucasian. Trimming shortened V by 4 bases and J by 3 bases, and 8 bases separated the two germline ends. The CDR3 totals 13 residues. The germline V gene has CDR1 SGHKS and CDR2 YYEKEE (reference sequence). Study conclusions and caveats: A cross-sectional statistical analysis, not follow-up of the same donors, supported the conclusions.

After template switching added a universal primer site, the resulting cDNA carried unique molecular identifiers. In TCRdb, the 5' RACE reads were re-called with MiXCR into one record per CDR3 protein. Here the sample spans 300,000 to 400,000 distinct CDR3 sequences, around 12% being singletons. The same sample was also used in a study of yellow fever vaccine responses in identical twins.

V and J are TRBV5-5 and TRBJ2-1; D is unclear. The source of this sequence is a young woman in good health. Input material: CD8+ T cells sorted from blood. This CDR3 is CASSRAGYNEQFF. CDR3 bases: TGTGCCAGCAGCCGGGCCGGCTACAATGAGCAGTTCTTC.